This record looks at one TCR beta chain sequence and its context. Its specificity is unknown. The data are from a study of T cells after yellow fever vaccination. Template switching with 5'RACE generated the TCR cDNA and added a universal primer site and UMIs. MiXCR, run by TCRdb on the 5' RACE reads, gives a single entry per CDR3 protein. The sample yields fewer than 350,000 distinct CDR3 sequences, around 4% seen once. The study, taken as a whole, reports: Post-booster samples contained most primary-vaccination clones (around 96% CD4, around 90% CD8). Of the clonotypes, a small share occurred in both CD4 and CD8 compartments.

V lost 0 bases and J 4 bases, leaving 12 bases between the germline ends. Germline CDR1 is LGHNA and CDR2 is YSLEER. The CDR3 is 15 amino acids. The origin of this receptor is a man aged 18 to 29 who received the YFV17D yellow fever vaccine. V and J are TRBV4-3 and TRBJ1-1, with D perhaps matching TRBD1 (5 bases). Specimen: PBMCs, collected on the day of the yellow fever booster vaccination. CDR3 amino acids: CASSQDGQGGTEAFF. DNA for the CDR3: TGCGCCAGCAGCCAAGATGGCCAGGGAGGCACTGAAGCTTTCTTT.